These 8 T cell receptor beta chains originate from one sample sequenced in a study of T cell responses to AZD1222 COVID-19 vaccine. Libraries were prepared by immunoSEQ multiplex PCR; TCRdb keeps only in-frame clonotypes and omits some of them. The sample gives 65,000 to 70,000 clones, about 80% of which show up once; 9% to 14% is in the top ten. The sequencing used peripheral blood, collected on day 0 of AZD1222 vaccination. The origin of the receptors is an adult in good health.

The chain recombines TRBV7-6 with TRBJ1-2; D gene uncertain. Germline values: CDR1 SGHVS, CDR2 FNYEAQ. CDR3 length: 15 amino acids. V was trimmed by 3 bases and J by 2 bases, leaving 13 bases between them. The CDR3, as DNA: TGTGCCAGCAGCTTTTATAGGGTGCGGAACTATGGCTACACCTTC. Protein: CASSFYRVRNYGYTF.

This clone was observed a handful of times. The chain uses TRBV29-1 and TRBJ1-3, with D tentatively TRBD1 (6 bases). Germline V gene lookup returns CDR1 SQVTM and CDR2 ANQGSEA. V was trimmed by 6 bases and J by 3 bases, leaving 12 bases between them. This CDR3 is built from 13 residues. CDR3 in DNA: TGCAGCGTGAGGGGGGCCGGTGGAAACACCATATATTTT. This sequence encodes CSVRGAGGNTIYF. Using reference TRBV29-1 and TRBJ1-3 for the parts outside the CDR3, the full variable domain is SAVISQKPSRDICQRGTSLTIQCQVDSQVTMMFWYRQQPGQSLTLIATANQGSEATYESGFVIDKFPISRPNLTFSTLTVSNMSPEDSSIYLCSVRGAGGNTIYFGEGSWLTVV.

This chain connects TRBV5-8 to TRBJ2-5; unclear D gene. This CDR3 is 15 amino acids long. V was clipped by 1 base and J by 2 bases, with 12 bases between them. CDR1 and CDR2 from the germline V gene are SGHTS and YDEGEE. The CDR3 sequence: CASSLNTGLQETQYF. The DNA for the CDR3 is TGTGCCAGCAGCTTGAATACCGGCTTACAAGAGACCCAGTACTTC.

This chain uses TRBV13 with TRBJ2-5, with 9 bases matching TRBD2. The CDR3 consists of 17 residues. Germline-derived CDR1 and CDR2 are PRHDT and FYEKMQ (reference sequence). Losses at the gene ends were 6 bases for V and 3 bases for J; bases not matched to a gene: 14. CDR3 coding DNA: TGTGCCAGCAGGGATCAAAAGGGGCGGACTAGCGAAGAGACCCAGTACTTC. As protein: CASRDQKGRTSEETQYF.

This clone was found a few times. The chain has TRBV29-1 and TRBJ1-4; no definite D call. From germline, CDR1 is SQVTM and CDR2 ANQGSEA. The CDR3 is made up of 13 amino acids. V shed 7 bases and J shed 8 bases, with 17 bases lying between them. The CDR3 sequence is CSGGRAGKEKLFF. CDR3 nucleotides: TGCAGCGGGGGAAGGGCCGGAAAGGAAAAACTGTTTTTT.

Here the CDR3 DNA reads TGCAGTGCTAGTCAGGTAGTCCCCTCTGGAAACACCATATATTTT. Residues: CSASQVVPSGNTIYF. The V and J genes are TRBV20-1 and TRBJ1-3, with no clear D. Per the germline V gene, CDR1 is DFQATT and CDR2 is SNEGSKA (reference sequence). The length of the CDR3 is 15 residues. Trimming cost V 3 bases and J 0 bases, with 12 bases left between them.

V gene TRBV4-1 combines with J gene TRBJ2-5, with 10 bases aligning to TRBD1. This CDR3 is built from 16 residues. After removal of 3 bases from V and 3 bases from J, the junction contained 7 bases not matched to a gene. Germline V lookup: CDR1 MGHRA, CDR2 YSYEKL. The CDR3 loop is CASSHLTGGGEETQYF. The CDR3 nucleotides read TGCGCCAGCAGCCACTTGACAGGGGGCGGAGAAGAGACCCAGTACTTC.

This chain joins TRBV4-3 and TRBJ2-4; tentative D call: TRBD2 (6 bases). Germline loops: CDR1 LGHNA, CDR2 YSLEER. V was shortened by 0 bases and J by 4 bases, with 28 bases between the two germline ends. The CDR3 is 21 residues long. CDR3 protein: CASSQDLMWGTYGGTKNIQYF. DNA of the CDR3: TGCGCCAGCAGCCAAGATCTGATGTGGGGGACCTACGGGGGAACAAAAAACATTCAGTACTTC.